This T cell receptor (beta chain) is from a study of T cells in Graves' hyperthyroidism and ophthalmopathy. Overall study results and limits: For ophthalmopathy, model prediction preceded onset by a median about 6.2 months.

Germline CDR1 is LNHDA and CDR2 is SQIVND (reference sequence). CDR3 length: 15 amino acids. A Clinical Activity Score of at least 3, a NOSPECS grade of at least 4 and a duration under 3 months were recorded in the ophthalmopathy patients. Not enrolled were patients with uncontrolled infection, other autoimmune disease, pregnancy or lactation. Fresh peripheral blood, around 9.2 ml of it, supplied the PBMCs. Authors of the study amplified TCR beta CDR3 regions from RNA transcripts. HTBI primers were used for first-round RT-PCR of the TCR CDR3. TCRdb reprocessed the multiplex PCR reads with MiXCR, giving one entry per CDR3 protein. The sample has nearly 250,000 distinct CDR3 sequences, about 25% seen once. A note on this clonotype: Its antigen remains unidentified. This clone may be a read error of a much larger clone one base away.

V gene TRBV19 combines with J gene TRBJ1-5; no firm D call. The sample consisted of blood. This sequence was found in a woman aged 40-49 years with Graves' ophthalmopathy. CDR3 amino acids: CGSSMAAYSNQPQHF. The CDR3, as DNA: TGTGGCAGTAGTATGGCAGCTTATAGCAATCAGCCCCAGCATTTT. The whole variable domain, filled in from reference TRBV19 and TRBJ1-5, reads DGGITQSPKYLFRKEGQNVTLSCEQNLNHDAMYWYRQDPGQGLRLIYYSQIVNDFQKGDIAEGYSVSREKKESFPLTVTSAQKNPTAFYLCGSSMAAYSNQPQHFGDGTRLSIL.